A selection of T cell receptor beta chains follows, all from one sample in a study of Ad26.COV2.S vaccination and SARS-CoV-2 variants. Sequencing used immunoSEQ multiplex PCR; TCRdb keeps in-frame clones, though not all of them. The table shows a few hundred thousand clones, with roughly 80% occurring only once. The specimen was peripheral blood, collected in a trial of Ad26.COV2.S vaccine versus placebo. The receptors come from a person between 18 and 59 years old who received the Ad26.COV2.S COVID-19 vaccine or a placebo. The CDR3 runs from the conserved cysteine through the conserved F or W. The order of the fields is CDR3 DNA, CDR3 protein, D gene, V gene, clone size, J gene. The D gene is left open where the match is weak. A clone size is listed for some rows: how often the clone was seen (once, few, many), or a class if it is expanded.

CDR3 DNA: TGTGCCAGCAGTGACCCCCGGGGGCTACTTTCACCCTACGAGCAGTACTTC; CDR3 protein: CASSDPRGLLSPYEQYF; D gene: -; V gene: TRBV6-1; clone size: -; J gene: TRBJ2-7
CDR3 DNA: TGTGCCAGCTCCCCTAAAGTAGGAAAGGCTGAAGCTTTCTTT; CDR3 protein: CASSPKVGKAEAFF; D gene: -; V gene: TRBV18; clone size: -; J gene: TRBJ1-1
CDR3 DNA: TGTGCCAGCAGCTTGGGCGTGGGGGGAAATCAGCCCCAGCATTTT; CDR3 protein: CASSLGVGGNQPQHF; D gene: -; V gene: TRBV13; clone size: once; J gene: TRBJ1-5
CDR3 DNA: TGTGCCAGCAGCCCCGGGACAGGCCTCTCCGAGCAGTACTTC; CDR3 protein: CASSPGTGLSEQYF; D gene: TRBD1; V gene: TRBV7-2; clone size: -; J gene: TRBJ2-7
CDR3 DNA: TGTGCCACCAGCAAGTTCCGGGAGACCCAGTACTTC; CDR3 protein: CATSKFRETQYF; D gene: -; V gene: TRBV15; clone size: once; J gene: TRBJ2-5
CDR3 DNA: TGTGCCAGCAGCTTAGAATACGGCGGGGGACCACCCTACAATGAGCAGTTCTTC; CDR3 protein: CASSLEYGGGPPYNEQFF; D gene: TRBD2; V gene: TRBV11-2; clone size: -; J gene: TRBJ2-1
CDR3 DNA: TGCGCCAGCAGCTCGGCAGGGAGCCAAGAGACCCAGTACTTC; CDR3 protein: CASSSAGSQETQYF; D gene: -; V gene: TRBV5-1; clone size: -; J gene: TRBJ2-5
CDR3 DNA: TGTGCCAGCAGCCCGACTAGCCACCTCACAGATACGCAGTATTTT; CDR3 protein: CASSPTSHLTDTQYF; D gene: TRBD2; V gene: TRBV14; clone size: -; J gene: TRBJ2-3
CDR3 DNA: TGTGCCAGCGGCCGGGACACTGAAGCTTTCTTT; CDR3 protein: CASGRDTEAFF; D gene: -; V gene: TRBV11-3; clone size: -; J gene: TRBJ1-1
CDR3 DNA: TGTGCCAGTCGGACGGGAAGCTCTGGAAACACCATATATTTT; CDR3 protein: CASRTGSSGNTIYF; D gene: -; V gene: TRBV19; clone size: -; J gene: TRBJ1-3
CDR3 DNA: TGCGCCAGCAGCCAAGATCAGGCCGATACGCAGTATTTT; CDR3 protein: CASSQDQADTQYF; D gene: -; V gene: TRBV4-3; clone size: -; J gene: TRBJ2-3
CDR3 DNA: TGCGCCAGCAGCTTGGGGGACCCTAGGGATGGCTACACCTTC; CDR3 protein: CASSLGDPRDGYTF; D gene: -; V gene: TRBV5-1; clone size: -; J gene: TRBJ1-2
CDR3 DNA: TGTGCCAGCAGCTTGGCCCAGGCCGGGGGTACGCAGTATTTT; CDR3 protein: CASSLAQAGGTQYF; D gene: -; V gene: TRBV5-4; clone size: -; J gene: TRBJ2-3
CDR3 DNA: TGTGCCAGCAGCTCCCCATACGATGAGCAGTTCTTC; CDR3 protein: CASSSPYDEQFF; D gene: -; V gene: TRBV5-6; clone size: -; J gene: TRBJ2-1
CDR3 DNA: TGTGCCAGCAGCTTGACTAGCGGGAGGGACGAGCAGTACTTC; CDR3 protein: CASSLTSGRDEQYF; D gene: TRBD2; V gene: TRBV13; clone size: once; J gene: TRBJ2-7
CDR3 DNA: TGTGCCAGCAGCTTAGCGTTCCTAGGAGTCTTC; CDR3 protein: CASSLAFLGVF; D gene: -; V gene: TRBV7-2; clone size: -; J gene: TRBJ2-1
CDR3 DNA: TGTGCCAGCAGTTTAAGAGGTGTTTCTTTGGGGACTAATTCACCCCTCCACTTT; CDR3 protein: CASSLRGVSLGTNSPLHF; D gene: -; V gene: TRBV27; clone size: many; J gene: TRBJ1-6
CDR3 DNA: TGCGCCAGCAGTGGGACAGTTTATAGCAATCAGCCCCAGCATTTT; CDR3 protein: CASSGTVYSNQPQHF; D gene: -; V gene: TRBV10-2; clone size: -; J gene: TRBJ1-5
CDR3 DNA: TGTGCCAGCAGCTTAGGAAGCGGGAGGGCCAGGGATGAGCAGTTCTTC; CDR3 protein: CASSLGSGRARDEQFF; D gene: TRBD2; V gene: TRBV7-3; clone size: once; J gene: TRBJ2-1
CDR3 DNA: TGTGCCAGCAGTCGCCCCGGGGCGGGGGGAAACACCGGGGAGCTGTTTTTT; CDR3 protein: CASSRPGAGGNTGELFF; D gene: TRBD2; V gene: TRBV27; clone size: -; J gene: TRBJ2-2
CDR3 DNA: TGCGCCAGCAGTGAGTATGCGGACTATGGCTACACCTTC; CDR3 protein: CASSEYADYGYTF; D gene: -; V gene: TRBV10-1; clone size: -; J gene: TRBJ1-2
CDR3 DNA: TGTGCCAGTAGGGTAGGGCTCTGGAATGAGCAGTTCTTC; CDR3 protein: CASRVGLWNEQFF; D gene: -; V gene: TRBV19; clone size: -; J gene: TRBJ2-1
CDR3 DNA: TGTGCCAGCAGCCGTAACGGGGGTTCCCTCGTCAATGAGCAGTTCTTC; CDR3 protein: CASSRNGGSLVNEQFF; D gene: -; V gene: TRBV11-2; clone size: -; J gene: TRBJ2-1
CDR3 DNA: TGTGCCAGTAGTTGGGGGGGCTACAATGAGCAGTTCTTC; CDR3 protein: CASSWGGYNEQFF; D gene: TRBD2; V gene: TRBV19; clone size: -; J gene: TRBJ2-1
CDR3 DNA: TGTGCCAGCAGCTCCTATGGACAGGGGGGAACTGAAGCTTTCTTT; CDR3 protein: CASSSYGQGGTEAFF; D gene: TRBD1; V gene: TRBV7-9; clone size: -; J gene: TRBJ1-1
CDR3 DNA: TGCGCCAGCAGCTTGGGACTATCGCATACAGAGACCCAGTACTTC; CDR3 protein: CASSLGLSHTETQYF; D gene: -; V gene: TRBV5-1; clone size: -; J gene: TRBJ2-5
CDR3 DNA: TGTGCCAGTACCCTGACTAGCGGAAATGAGCAGTTCTTC; CDR3 protein: CASTLTSGNEQFF; D gene: TRBD2; V gene: TRBV19; clone size: -; J gene: TRBJ2-1
CDR3 DNA: TGCGCCAGCAGCTCTAGCGGCAGCACAGATACGCAGTATTTT; CDR3 protein: CASSSSGSTDTQYF; D gene: TRBD2; V gene: TRBV5-1; clone size: -; J gene: TRBJ2-3
CDR3 DNA: TGTGCCAGCTCACCCGACAGGGGATCTGGAAACACCATATATTTT; CDR3 protein: CASSPDRGSGNTIYF; D gene: TRBD1; V gene: TRBV18; clone size: -; J gene: TRBJ1-3
CDR3 DNA: TGTGCCAGCAGCTTGGCGGGGACCCCTGGCTACACCTTC; CDR3 protein: CASSLAGTPGYTF; D gene: -; V gene: TRBV7-9; clone size: -; J gene: TRBJ1-2
CDR3 DNA: TGCGCCAGCAGCTTGGGCTCCAACACCGGGGAGCTGTTTTTT; CDR3 protein: CASSLGSNTGELFF; D gene: -; V gene: TRBV5-1; clone size: -; J gene: TRBJ2-2
CDR3 DNA: TGTGCCAGCAGTTTAGCGAATCCGCCTGGAGCTTTCTTT; CDR3 protein: CASSLANPPGAFF; D gene: -; V gene: TRBV12-3/TRBV12-4; clone size: -; J gene: TRBJ1-1
CDR3 DNA: TGTGCCAGCAGCTTAAACGGGGGGACAGGGGATGGCTACACCTTC; CDR3 protein: CASSLNGGTGDGYTF; D gene: TRBD1; V gene: TRBV7-3; clone size: -; J gene: TRBJ1-2
CDR3 DNA: TGTGCCACCAGCAGAGATCCCCAGGGAGGGGGCTACACCTTC; CDR3 protein: CATSRDPQGGGYTF; D gene: -; V gene: TRBV15; clone size: once; J gene: TRBJ1-2
CDR3 DNA: TGTGCCAGCAGCTCCTACAGTGATGGCTACACCTTC; CDR3 protein: CASSSYSDGYTF; D gene: -; V gene: TRBV11-1; clone size: -; J gene: TRBJ1-2
CDR3 DNA: TGCGCCAGCAGCCTCGGGGGCGTCACCGGGGAGCTGTTTTTT; CDR3 protein: CASSLGGVTGELFF; D gene: -; V gene: TRBV5-1; clone size: -; J gene: TRBJ2-2
CDR3 DNA: TGTGCCAGCAGCTTAGGGACTGGGGCCAACGTCCTGACTTTC; CDR3 protein: CASSLGTGANVLTF; D gene: -; V gene: TRBV7-3; clone size: -; J gene: TRBJ2-6
CDR3 DNA: TGTGCCAGCAGCCAATTAGGGTCCTATAATTCACCCCTCCACTTT; CDR3 protein: CASSQLGSYNSPLHF; D gene: -; V gene: TRBV3-1/TRBV3-2; clone size: -; J gene: TRBJ1-6
CDR3 DNA: TGCGCCAGCAGCTTGGGTCCTGTGGGGGCGAGAACGTCCGGGGAGCTGTTTTTT; CDR3 protein: CASSLGPVGARTSGELFF; D gene: -; V gene: TRBV5-1; clone size: -; J gene: TRBJ2-2
CDR3 DNA: TGTGCCAGTAGTATGGGCCCCGGGTACGAGCAGTACTTC; CDR3 protein: CASSMGPGYEQYF; D gene: -; V gene: TRBV19; clone size: -; J gene: TRBJ2-7
CDR3 DNA: TGTGCCAGCAGCCCAGGCCCCTTCGGCGGCTACACCTTC; CDR3 protein: CASSPGPFGGYTF; D gene: -; V gene: TRBV7-3; clone size: -; J gene: TRBJ1-2
CDR3 DNA: TGTGCCAGTACGAACGTACCTAACTATGGCTACACCTTC; CDR3 protein: CASTNVPNYGYTF; D gene: -; V gene: TRBV19; clone size: -; J gene: TRBJ1-2
CDR3 DNA: TGTGCCTGGACAACATCCCGAGGCTACACCTTC; CDR3 protein: CAWTTSRGYTF; D gene: -; V gene: TRBV30; clone size: -; J gene: TRBJ1-2
CDR3 DNA: TGTGCCATCAGTGAGTCAAACGGCGGGTTCAATGAGCAGTTCTTC; CDR3 protein: CAISESNGGFNEQFF; D gene: -; V gene: TRBV10-3; clone size: -; J gene: TRBJ2-1
CDR3 DNA: TGTGCCAGCAGTTTACCCACAGATACGCAGTATTTT; CDR3 protein: CASSLPTDTQYF; D gene: -; V gene: TRBV12-3/TRBV12-4; clone size: -; J gene: TRBJ2-3
CDR3 DNA: TGTGCCAGCAGTTCAGGGTCTCGAGGCTACACCTTC; CDR3 protein: CASSSGSRGYTF; D gene: -; V gene: TRBV6-5; clone size: once; J gene: TRBJ1-2
CDR3 DNA: TGTGCCAGCAGTTTAGGTCCCCGAAATGAGCAGTTCTTC; CDR3 protein: CASSLGPRNEQFF; D gene: -; V gene: TRBV12-3/TRBV12-4; clone size: -; J gene: TRBJ2-1
CDR3 DNA: TGTGCCAGCAGCTTAGGTCCTGGGAGCTCTGGAAACACCATATATTTT; CDR3 protein: CASSLGPGSSGNTIYF; D gene: -; V gene: TRBV11-2; clone size: -; J gene: TRBJ1-3
CDR3 DNA: TGTGCCAGCAGCGGAGGACATGGGGGAAATTCACCCCTCCACTTT; CDR3 protein: CASSGGHGGNSPLHF; D gene: -; V gene: TRBV2; clone size: -; J gene: TRBJ1-6
CDR3 DNA: TGTGCCAGTAGTATAGTCGGACTCACTGGGGGAAAACTGTTTTTT; CDR3 protein: CASSIVGLTGGKLFF; D gene: -; V gene: TRBV19; clone size: -; J gene: TRBJ1-4
CDR3 DNA: TGCGCCAGCAGCTTAGGGACCCAGTACTTC; CDR3 protein: CASSLGTQYF; D gene: -; V gene: TRBV5-1; clone size: -; J gene: TRBJ2-5
CDR3 DNA: TGTGCCACCAGCAGAGGGTCCCTAGCCGGTACGCAGTATTTT; CDR3 protein: CATSRGSLAGTQYF; D gene: -; V gene: TRBV15; clone size: -; J gene: TRBJ2-3
CDR3 DNA: TGTGCCAGCAGTCCTCAATTAGGCACTGAAGCTTTCTTT; CDR3 protein: CASSPQLGTEAFF; D gene: -; V gene: TRBV12-3/TRBV12-4; clone size: once; J gene: TRBJ1-1
CDR3 DNA: TGTGCCAGCAGTAAGGACAGAGGTTACAAAAACATTCAGTACTTC; CDR3 protein: CASSKDRGYKNIQYF; D gene: -; V gene: TRBV6-5; clone size: -; J gene: TRBJ2-4
CDR3 DNA: TGTGCCAGCAGCCAAGAACGCCTTACAGGGTCGTACCAAGAGACCCAGTACTTC; CDR3 protein: CASSQERLTGSYQETQYF; D gene: -; V gene: TRBV3-1/TRBV3-2; clone size: once; J gene: TRBJ2-5